The next 18 T cell receptor beta chains were all read from a single sample in a study of CD8+ T cells in alopecia areata. As to treatment: oral pan-JAK inhibitor, 5-10 mg twice daily. Peripheral blood and lesional scalp punch biopsies came from alopecia areata patients. Extracted RNA was reverse transcribed, and the resulting cDNA served as sequencing template. Libraries were prepared by immunoSEQ multiplex PCR; TCRdb keeps only in-frame clonotypes and omits some of them. The data hold 2,500 to 3,500 clones, with 79% observed a single time. The sample in question was skin, obtained at week 24, from a patient treated with tofacitinib. The receptor set was obtained from a human donor with alopecia areata.

V and J are TRBV18 and TRBJ2-7, with D uncertain. The V gene lost 6 bases and the J gene lost 3 bases, with 15 bases spanning the gap. Germline lookup yields CDR1 KGHSH and CDR2 LQKENI. CDR3 length: 14 residues. The CDR3 DNA is TGTGCCAGCTCCGCGGCAGTAGATGGCTACGAGCAGTACTTC. As protein: CASSAAVDGYEQYF. Using reference TRBV18 and TRBJ2-7 for the parts outside the CDR3, the full variable domain is NAGVMQNPRHLVRRRGQEARLRCSPMKGHSHVYWYRQLPEEGLKFMVYLQKENIIDESGMPKERFSAEFPKEGPSILRIQQVVRGDSAAYFCASSAAVDGYEQYFGPGTRLTVT.

The chain's CDR3 is CASSQDETGVDTQYF. The CDR3 DNA sequence: TGTGCCAGCAGCCAAGATGAGACAGGGGTAGATACGCAGTATTTT. This sequence joins TRBV4-2 and TRBJ2-3; 8 bases are a match to TRBD1. The CDR3 consists of 15 residues. Germline-derived CDR1 and CDR2 are LGHNA and YNFKEQ. V trimming: 0 bases; J trimming: 5 bases; junction bases outside the gene matches: 4.

The chain links TRBV7-2 to TRBJ2-7, with D possibly matching TRBD1 (6 bases). V shed 5 bases and J shed 2 bases, with 10 bases lying between them. The CDR3 is 13 amino acids. Germline CDR1 SGHTA, CDR2 FQGNSA. CDR3: CASSTRQAYEQYF. For the CDR3, the DNA is TGTGCCAGCAGCACCCGACAGGCCTACGAGCAGTACTTC.

Regarding this clone: The CDR3 does not close with the conserved phenylalanine or tryptophan, likely indicating a read error. No DNA is shown, since the ends of the CDR3 on it are uncertain; the CDR3 is the one TCRdb lists. The V and J genes are TRBV7-9 and TRBJ1-1. CDR1 SEHNR and CDR2 FQNEAQ come from the germline V gene (reference sequence). Ends included, the CDR3 has 13 residues. The CDR3 here is CASSPPGRDRLGL.

The chain joins TRBV5-1 to TRBJ1-2; D unclear. V was pared by 4 bases and J by 2 bases, with 12 bases between. The CDR3 length is 14 residues. The V gene's germline CDR1 is SGHRS and CDR2 YFSETQ. CDR3 bases: TGCGCCAGCAGCCCGGAGCTGGGGAACTATGGCTACACCTTC. It codes for CASSPELGNYGYTF. Filled out from reference TRBV5-1 and TRBJ1-2, the complete variable domain reads KAGVTQTPRYLIKTRGQQVTLSCSPISGHRSVSWYQQTPGQGLQFLFEYFSETQRNKGNFPGRFSGRQFSNSRSEMNVSTLELGDSALYLCASSPELGNYGYTFGSGTRLTVV.

This chain links TRBV6-1 with TRBJ2-7; D remains ambiguous. The CDR3 totals 13 residues. With 4 bases removed from V and 1 base from J, the gap between germline ends came to 8 bases. Germline-derived CDR1 and CDR2 are MNHNS and SASEGT. The CDR3 here is CASSGRFSYEQYF. In DNA, the CDR3 is TGTGCCAGCAGTGGCCGTTTTTCCTACGAGCAGTACTTC.

This chain connects TRBV6-6 to TRBJ2-3, with 10 bases matching TRBD2. J was trimmed by 3 bases and V by 6 bases; bases with no gene match: 6. CDR1 MNHNY and CDR2 SVGAGI come from the germline V gene (reference sequence). The CDR3 spans 15 residues. The CDR3 reads CASSPPSGGTDTQYF. CDR3 nucleotides: TGTGCCAGCAGCCCACCTAGCGGGGGAACAGATACGCAGTATTTT.

The J gene is TRBJ1-6, the V gene TRBV27; D is unclear. V was shortened by 2 bases and J by 7 bases, with 9 bases between the two germline ends. Germline loops: CDR1 MNHEY, CDR2 SMNVEV (reference sequence). This CDR3 spans 14 amino acids. CDR3 nucleotides: TGTGCCAGCAGTTTAGTTGGGTCCAATTCACCCCTCCACTTT. Translating it yields CASSLVGSNSPLHF.

The J gene is TRBJ1-2, the V gene TRBV11-3, with D possibly being TRBD1 (5 bases). Looked up from germline, CDR1 is SGHNT and CDR2 is YENEEA. This CDR3 has 14 residues. V was clipped by 4 bases and J by 4 bases, with 13 bases between them. CDR3 in amino acids: CASSSRGQGYGYTF. In DNA, the CDR3 is TGTGCCAGCAGCTCACGAGGGCAGGGCTATGGCTACACCTTC.

This clone showed up just once. The chain is built from TRBV10-3 and TRBJ2-2, with 8 bases aligning to TRBD2. Germline V gene sequence: CDR1 ENHRY, CDR2 SYGVKD. This CDR3 contains 15 residues. Losses at the gene ends were 6 bases for V and 7 bases for J; bases not matched to a gene: 10. For the CDR3, the DNA is TGTGCCATCAGGCCGGGACTAGAATCTATCGGGGAGCTGTTTTTT. This sequence encodes CAIRPGLESIGELFF.

The rearrangement links TRBV4-1 to TRBJ2-7, with TRBD1 as a possible D gene (7 bases). The CDR3 consists of 19 residues. In germline, CDR1 is MGHRA, CDR2 YSYEKL. The V gene lost 5 bases and the J gene lost 1 base, with 27 bases spanning the gap. CDR3 residues: CASSSPRQGGVGVSYEQYF. CDR3 nucleotides: TGCGCCAGCAGCTCCCCCAGACAGGGAGGTGTTGGGGTTTCCTACGAGCAGTACTTC.

The rearrangement uses TRBV14 and TRBJ2-7; a weak D match, TRBD2 (5 bases). Per germline, CDR1 SGHDN and CDR2 FVKESK. The CDR3 is made up of 14 amino acids. Trimming cost V 0 bases and J 3 bases, with 9 bases left between them. The CDR3 nucleotides are TGTGCCAGCAGCCAAGATCTTACTAGCTACGAGCAGTACTTC. This gives the protein CASSQDLTSYEQYF.

The chain employs TRBV7-2 and TRBJ2-6; a weak D match, TRBD2 (6 bases). V gave up 2 bases and J gave up 2 bases, with 7 bases separating them. Germline V gene data show CDR1 as SGHTA and CDR2 as FQGNSA. The CDR3 length is 15 residues. CDR3 in amino acids: CASSLWGAGANVLTF. DNA for the CDR3: TGTGCCAGCAGCTTATGGGGGGCTGGGGCCAACGTCCTGACTTTC.

This clone has more than one count but fewer than ten. The V and J genes are TRBV4-3 and TRBJ2-2; 8 nucleotides match TRBD2. Germline V lookup: CDR1 LGHNA, CDR2 YSLEER. V trimming: 4 bases; J trimming: 2 bases; junction bases outside the gene matches: 9. This CDR3 contains 17 residues. The CDR3 loop is CASSRYPGGPNTGELFF. The CDR3 DNA sequence: TGCGCCAGCAGCCGATATCCGGGGGGGCCCAACACCGGGGAGCTGTTTTTT.

The rearrangement joins TRBV5-5 to TRBJ2-1, with D unclear. The CDR3 runs 16 residues. V gave up 6 bases and J gave up 2 bases, with 18 bases separating them. Germline V gene lookup returns CDR1 SGHKS and CDR2 YYEKEE (reference sequence). The CDR3 region is CASKKTETLPYNEQFF. The CDR3 region has the DNA TGTGCCAGCAAGAAGACGGAAACTCTTCCCTACAATGAGCAGTTCTTC.

This clone appeared a single time. The rearrangement joins TRBV4-1 to TRBJ2-5; 8 bases match TRBD1. The J call may be mistaken, given a closer DNA end match to TRBJ2-7. This CDR3 contains 17 residues. Germline values: CDR1 MGHRA, CDR2 YSYEKL. CDR3 nucleotides: TGCGCCAGCAAAAAGAGGGATTCGGACAGGGACCCTCGCGAGCAGTACTTC. Protein: CASKKRDSDRDPREQYF.

This chain joins TRBV6-6 and TRBJ1-6; D unclear. This CDR3 spans 15 amino acids. V lost 5 bases, J lost 0 bases, and 8 bases lay in between. Germline V gene data show CDR1 as MNHNY and CDR2 as SVGAGI (reference sequence). The CDR3 bases are TGTGCCAGCAGTGCCCTATACTCCTATAATTCACCCCTCCACTTT. This sequence encodes CASSALYSYNSPLHF.

This clone has only a few counts. V usage is TRBV7-9 and J usage is TRBJ2-7; D possibly corresponds to TRBD1 (6 bases). This CDR3 has 13 amino acids. V gave up 3 bases and J gave up 2 bases, with 8 bases separating them. Germline CDR1 reads SEHNR; CDR2 reads FQNEAQ (reference sequence). CDR3 residues: CASSFKGAYEQYF. The CDR3, as DNA: TGTGCCAGCAGCTTTAAGGGGGCCTACGAGCAGTACTTC.